The clone carrying this T cell receptor beta chain has a handful of counts. What it binds is unknown. This CDR3 has 16 amino acids. V dropped 4 bases and J dropped 1 base, with 15 bases sitting between them. General study points: Tumor memory CD4+ T cell TCR gene usage clustered with blood and lymph node memory CD4+ cells and lymph node naive CD4+ cells.

One entry per CDR3 protein, called by TCRdb with MiXCR from the 5' RACE reads. The table has about 43,000 distinct CDR3 sequences, around a fifth seen once; the top ten hold around 4%. Tregs were sorted as CD4+CD25+CD127-/low cells. This rearrangement joins TRBV12-3 or TRBV12-4 to TRBJ2-3; D remains ambiguous. The source material was Tregs sorted from a lymph node. The receptor was isolated from a female donor with breast cancer. The CDR3 nucleotides read TGTGCCAGCAGTTCTTTTTGGGAAAAGCGCACAGATACGCAGTATTTT. Translated: CASSSFWEKRTDTQYF.